The 7 T cell receptor beta chains below all came from one sample that was sequenced in a study of shared clonotypes between healthy human individuals. CD8 cells classed as naive were CD45RO-negative and positively selected for CCR7, excluding terminally differentiated effector memory CD45RA+ cells. Libraries were prepared by immunoSEQ multiplex PCR; TCRdb keeps only in-frame clonotypes and omits some of them. The data show 2 million to 2.5 million clones, just over 90% seen once. Material for sequencing was naive CD8+ T cells from PBMCs. All receptors derive from a man younger than 35 in good health. Some clones in this sample may be carry-over from other donors' samples.

For the CDR3, the DNA is TGTGCCAGCAGCGGGATGGGGACACGGACGTCCTACGAGCAGTACTTC. Protein sequence: CASSGMGTRTSYEQYF. The chain recombines TRBV7-9 with TRBJ2-7, with D possibly TRBD1 on 6 matching bases. Germline CDR1 SEHNR, CDR2 FQNEAQ (reference sequence). With 5 bases removed from V and 1 base from J, the gap between germline ends came to 18 bases. This CDR3 is built from 16 residues.

The chain employs TRBV20-1 and TRBJ2-3, with D possibly TRBD2 on 5 matching bases. This CDR3 is 11 amino acids long. Germline CDR1 and CDR2: DFQATT and SNEGSKA (reference sequence). V lost 1 base, J lost 14 bases, and 13 bases lay in between. CDR3 nucleotide sequence: TGCAGTGCTAGAGCCGGCCCCGGGGTGTATTTT. This translates into CSARAGPGVYF.

V is TRBV19 and J is TRBJ2-2; possibly TRBD1 for D (6 bases). The V gene lost 6 bases and the J gene lost 7 bases, with 15 bases spanning the gap. The CDR3 has 14 residues. CDR1 is LNHDA, CDR2 SQIVND, per germline (reference sequence). As DNA, the CDR3 is TGTGCCAGTAGACCAGGGGCGTGGGACGGGGAGCTGTTTTTT. Translation: CASRPGAWDGELFF.

The V and J genes are TRBV27 and TRBJ2-1, with D possibly TRBD2 on 5 matching bases. CDR3 length: 16 residues. Deletions cut 2 bases from V and 3 bases from J, with 14 bases between. The V gene's germline CDR1 is MNHEY and CDR2 SMNVEV (reference sequence). CDR3 loop: CASSLISDPDYNEQFF. DNA for the CDR3: TGTGCCAGCAGTTTAATTAGCGACCCTGACTACAATGAGCAGTTCTTC.

This chain uses TRBV7-9 with TRBJ2-1; D is undetermined. V lost 5 bases and J lost 11, with 13 bases in between. CDR1 and CDR2 from the germline V gene are SEHNR and FQNEAQ (reference sequence). The CDR3 runs 12 residues. The CDR3 here is CASSQTLGQQFF. CDR3 DNA sequence: TGTGCCAGCAGCCAGACACTCGGGCAGCAGTTCTTC.

The V gene is TRBV7-9, the J gene TRBJ2-5, with D uncertain. Germline CDR1 is SEHNR and CDR2 is FQNEAQ (reference sequence). The CDR3 covers 15 residues. V shed 4 bases and J shed 5 bases, with 17 bases lying between them. The DNA for the CDR3 is TGTGCCAGCAGCTCCCGGCACGAGAATATGGAGACCCAGTACTTC. It codes for CASSSRHENMETQYF.

The V gene is TRBV7-9, the J gene TRBJ2-5, with D possibly being TRBD2 (6 bases). In germline, CDR1 is SEHNR, CDR2 FQNEAQ (reference sequence). V was shortened by 0 bases and J by 1 base, with 9 bases between the two germline ends. The CDR3 length is 15 residues. The CDR3 nucleotides are TGTGCCAGCAGCTTAGCTCTTAGCGGCCAAGAGACCCAGTACTTC. Encoded protein: CASSLALSGQETQYF.